This T cell receptor (beta chain) was found in a study of blood T cell repertoires in COVID-19. Background on the study: Sample material is recorded as cDNA or gDNA derived from T cells, B-cell-depleted T cells, or PBMCs.

Cohort assignment relied on participant-reported clinical history. Germline V gene data show CDR1 as LNHDA and CDR2 as SQIVND (reference sequence). The CDR3 is made up of 16 amino acids. J was trimmed by 2 bases and V by 9 bases; bases with no gene match: 13. Repertoires were generated with immunoSEQ multiplex PCR, while TCRdb's copy carries only in-frame clones and drops some. The table shows about 360,000 clones, with roughly 87% occurring only once. Sample: PBMCs or T cells enriched from blood (not recorded which). The chain has TRBV19 and TRBJ1-5, with 7 bases fitting TRBD1. The TCR comes from a woman in her thirties or forties with acute COVID-19. The CDR3 sequence: CASTNPYRGGNQPQHF. The CDR3 DNA sequence: TGTGCCAGCACAAACCCCTACAGGGGCGGCAATCAGCCCCAGCATTTT.